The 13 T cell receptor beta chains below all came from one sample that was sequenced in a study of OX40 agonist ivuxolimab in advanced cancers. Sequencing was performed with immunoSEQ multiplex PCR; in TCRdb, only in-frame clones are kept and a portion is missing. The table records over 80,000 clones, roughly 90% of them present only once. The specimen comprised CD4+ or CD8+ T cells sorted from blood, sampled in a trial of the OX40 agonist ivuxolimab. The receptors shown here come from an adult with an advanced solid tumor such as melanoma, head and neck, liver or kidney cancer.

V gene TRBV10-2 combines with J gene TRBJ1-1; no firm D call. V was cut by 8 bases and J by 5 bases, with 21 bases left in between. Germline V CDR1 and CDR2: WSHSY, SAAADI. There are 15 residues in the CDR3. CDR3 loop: CASLDRGWGKTEAFF. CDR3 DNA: TGCGCCAGCCTGGATAGAGGTTGGGGAAAAACTGAAGCTTTCTTT.

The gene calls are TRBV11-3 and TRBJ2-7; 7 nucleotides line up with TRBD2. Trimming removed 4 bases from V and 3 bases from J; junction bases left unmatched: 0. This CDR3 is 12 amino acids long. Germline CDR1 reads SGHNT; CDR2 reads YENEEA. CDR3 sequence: CASSSSGYEQYF. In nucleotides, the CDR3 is TGTGCCAGCAGCTCTAGCGGCTACGAGCAGTACTTC.

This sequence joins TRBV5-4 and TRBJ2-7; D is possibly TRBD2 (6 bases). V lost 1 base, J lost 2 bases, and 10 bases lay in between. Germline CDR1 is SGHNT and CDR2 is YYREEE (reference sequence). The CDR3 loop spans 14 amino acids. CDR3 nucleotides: TGTGCCAGCAGCTTGCCGGGACTTACCTACGAGCAGTACTTC. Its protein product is CASSLPGLTYEQYF. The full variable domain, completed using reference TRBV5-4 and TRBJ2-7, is ETGVTQSPTHLIKTRGQQVTLRCSSQSGHNTVSWYQQALGQGPQFIFQYYREEENGRGNFPPRFSGLQFPNYSSELNVNALELDDSALYLCASSLPGLTYEQYFGPGTRLTVT.

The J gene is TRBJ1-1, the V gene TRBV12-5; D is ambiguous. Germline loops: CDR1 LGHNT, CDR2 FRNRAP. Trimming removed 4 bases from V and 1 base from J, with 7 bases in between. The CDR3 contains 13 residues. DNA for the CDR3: TGTGCTAGTGGTTCGGGCGCGAACACTGAAGCTTTCTTT. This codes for CASGSGANTEAFF.

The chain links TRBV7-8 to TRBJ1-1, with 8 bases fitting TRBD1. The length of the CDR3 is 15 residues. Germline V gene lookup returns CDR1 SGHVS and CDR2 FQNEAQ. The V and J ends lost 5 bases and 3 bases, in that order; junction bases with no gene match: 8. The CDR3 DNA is TGTGCCAGCAGCGCCGGGACAGGAGTGTACACTGAAGCTTTCTTT. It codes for CASSAGTGVYTEAFF. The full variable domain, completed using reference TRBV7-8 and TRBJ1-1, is GAGVSQSPRYKVAKRGQDVALRCDPISGHVSLFWYQQALGQGPEFLTYFQNEAQLDKSGLPSDRFFAERPEGSVSTLKIQRTQQEDSAVYLCASSAGTGVYTEAFFGQGTRLTVV.

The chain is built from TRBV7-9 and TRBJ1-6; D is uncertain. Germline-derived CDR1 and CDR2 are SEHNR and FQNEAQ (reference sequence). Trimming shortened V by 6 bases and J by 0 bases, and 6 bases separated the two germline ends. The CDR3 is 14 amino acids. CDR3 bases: TGTGCCAGCAGTCCGAGCTCCTATAATTCACCCCTCCACTTT. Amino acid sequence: CASSPSSYNSPLHF.

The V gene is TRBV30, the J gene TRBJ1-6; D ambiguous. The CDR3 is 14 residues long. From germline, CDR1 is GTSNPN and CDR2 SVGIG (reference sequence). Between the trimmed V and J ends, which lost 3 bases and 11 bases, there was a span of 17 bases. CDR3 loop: CAWSPDFGAAPLHF. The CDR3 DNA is TGTGCCTGGAGCCCCGATTTTGGCGCCGCACCCCTCCACTTT.

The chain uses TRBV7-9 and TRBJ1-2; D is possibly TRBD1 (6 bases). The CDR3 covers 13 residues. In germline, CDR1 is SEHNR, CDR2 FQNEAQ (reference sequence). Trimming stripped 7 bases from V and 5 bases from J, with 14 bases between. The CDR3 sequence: CASTPRDTYGYTF. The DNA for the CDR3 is TGTGCCAGCACCCCGAGGGACACATATGGCTACACCTTC.

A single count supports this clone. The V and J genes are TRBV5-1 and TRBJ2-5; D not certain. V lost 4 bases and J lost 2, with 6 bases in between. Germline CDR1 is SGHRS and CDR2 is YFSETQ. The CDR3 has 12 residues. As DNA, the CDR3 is TGCGCCAGCAGCCTCAGTCAAGAGACCCAGTACTTC. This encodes CASSLSQETQYF.

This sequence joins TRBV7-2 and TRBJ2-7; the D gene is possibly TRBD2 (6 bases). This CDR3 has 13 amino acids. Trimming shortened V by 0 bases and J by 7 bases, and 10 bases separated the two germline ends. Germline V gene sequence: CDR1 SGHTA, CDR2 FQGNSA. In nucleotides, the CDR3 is TGTGCCAGCAGCTTAGCTTCCCGGGGGGAGCAGTACTTC. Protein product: CASSLASRGEQYF. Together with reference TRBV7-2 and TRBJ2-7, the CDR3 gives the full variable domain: GAGVSQSPSNKVTEKGKDVELRCDPISGHTALYWYRQSLGQGLEFLIYFQGNSAPDKSGLPSDRFSAERTGGSVSTLTIQRTQQEDSAVYLCASSLASRGEQYFGPGTRLTVT.

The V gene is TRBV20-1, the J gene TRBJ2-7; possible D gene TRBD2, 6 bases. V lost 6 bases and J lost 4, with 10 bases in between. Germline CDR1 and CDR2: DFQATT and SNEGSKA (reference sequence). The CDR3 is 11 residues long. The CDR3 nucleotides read TGCAGTGCGAAGGGGAGGTACGAGCAGTACTTC. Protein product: CSAKGRYEQYF.

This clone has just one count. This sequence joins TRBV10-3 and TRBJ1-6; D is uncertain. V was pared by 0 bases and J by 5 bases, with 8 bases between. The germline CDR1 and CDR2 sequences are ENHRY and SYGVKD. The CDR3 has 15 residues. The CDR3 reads CAISESAQDNSPLHF. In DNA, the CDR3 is TGTGCCATCAGTGAGTCGGCGCAGGATAATTCACCCCTCCACTTT.

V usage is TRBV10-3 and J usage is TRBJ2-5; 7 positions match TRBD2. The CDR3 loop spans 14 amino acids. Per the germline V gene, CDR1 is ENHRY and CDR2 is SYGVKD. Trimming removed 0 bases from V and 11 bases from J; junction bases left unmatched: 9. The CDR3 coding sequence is TGTGCCATCAGTGAGTCGAATTCGGGGGGAGAGCAGTACTTC. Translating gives CAISESNSGGEQYF.